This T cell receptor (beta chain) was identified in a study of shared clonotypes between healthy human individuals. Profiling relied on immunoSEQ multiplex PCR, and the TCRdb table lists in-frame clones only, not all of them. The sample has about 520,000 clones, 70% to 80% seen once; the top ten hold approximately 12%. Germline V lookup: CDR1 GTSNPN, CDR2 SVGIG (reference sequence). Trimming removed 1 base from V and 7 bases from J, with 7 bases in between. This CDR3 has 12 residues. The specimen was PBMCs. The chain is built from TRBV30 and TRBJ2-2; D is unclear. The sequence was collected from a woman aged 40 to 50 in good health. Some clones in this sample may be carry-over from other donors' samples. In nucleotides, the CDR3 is TGTGCCTGGAGTGCCAACTACGGGGAGCTGTTTTTT. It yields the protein CAWSANYGELFF.